These 14 T cell receptor beta chains originate from one sample sequenced in a study of blood T cells in healthy people across ages. Primed by a sample-barcoded 5' primer and a J-beta primer mix, a second PCR proceeded for roughly 6 to 12 cycles. TCRdb re-analysed the 5' RACE reads in MiXCR, keeping a single row per CDR3 protein. The table lists about 1.8 million distinct CDR3 sequences, about 50% of them singletons. The sequencing input was blood. These TCRs come from a woman in her thirties or forties in good health.

This clonotype was recorded once. J is TRBJ2-3 and V is TRBV21-1; the table's TRBD1 call for D was not verified on the DNA. TRBV21-1 is annotated as a pseudogene. CDR3 length: 16 amino acids. As DNA, the CDR3 is TGTGCCAGCAGCGCGGATAGGCGGGGGCTCCCGGATACGCAGTATTTT. Its protein is CASSADRRGLPDTQYF.

This clonotype has just a few counts. The rearrangement joins TRBV12-3 or TRBV12-4 to TRBJ1-6; no reliable D call. CDR3 size: 13 residues. The ends were cut back, 3 bases at V and 7 bases at J, with 7 bases in the middle. CDR3 protein: CASSFSGNSPLHF. CDR3 coding DNA: TGTGCCAGCAGTTTTTCCGGGAATTCACCCCTCCACTTT.

J is TRBJ2-5 and V is TRBV18; D not certain. Germline V gene sequence: CDR1 KGHSH, CDR2 LQKENI. The ends were cut back, 4 bases at V and 4 bases at J, with 13 bases in the middle. This CDR3 region has 14 residues. The CDR3 spells CASSLPFPIETQYF. Written as DNA, the CDR3 is TGTGCCAGCTCACTACCATTCCCGATAGAGACCCAGTACTTC.

CDR3 sequence (DNA): TGTGCCAGCAGTAATCTAGGGACAGATACGCAGTATTTT. Residues: CASSNLGTDTQYF. V is TRBV6-6 and J is TRBJ2-3; unclear D gene. Germline V gives CDR1 MNHNY, CDR2 SVGAGI (reference sequence). Trimming took 5 bases from V and 3 from J, leaving 9 bases between them. The CDR3 consists of 13 residues.

The chain couples TRBV12-3 or TRBV12-4 to TRBJ2-5, with a weak D call TRBD2 (6 bases). V lost 6 bases and J lost 5, with 22 bases in between. This CDR3 has 16 residues. The CDR3 loop is CASSLQSPLAKETQYF. CDR3 coding DNA: TGTGCCAGCAGCCTACAAAGCCCACTAGCAAAGGAGACCCAGTACTTC.

This chain uses TRBV24-1 with TRBJ1-2; 9 nucleotides agree with TRBD1. After removal of 9 bases from V and 2 bases from J, the junction contained 6 bases not matched to a gene. Germline V gene data show CDR1 as KGHDR and CDR2 as SFDVKD. The CDR3 has 14 amino acids. The CDR3 DNA reads TGTGCCACCTCAAAAGGACAGGGGAACTATGGCTACACCTTC. It translates to CATSKGQGNYGYTF.

The V and J genes are TRBV20-1 and TRBJ2-7; 10 nucleotides line up with TRBD1. Trimming took 6 bases from V and 10 from J; bases not matched to a gene: 15. Germline V gene data show CDR1 as DFQATT and CDR2 as SNEGSKA (reference sequence). CDR3 size: 14 residues. CDR3 region: CSAPTGTGAKTQYF. CDR3 nucleotides: TGCAGTGCGCCTACCGGGACAGGGGCAAAGACTCAGTACTTC.

The rearrangement uses TRBV7-9 and TRBJ2-3; TRBD2 matches 8 bases. CDR1 is SEHNR, CDR2 FQNEAQ, per germline (reference sequence). The CDR3 covers 15 residues. With 3 bases clipped from V and 6 bases from J, the junction kept 8 bases outside the gene matches. The DNA for the CDR3 is TGTGCCAGCAGCTTCCGGGGGGGGTTCGTGGATACGCAGTATTTT. It yields the protein CASSFRGGFVDTQYF. Full variable domain (remainder filled in from reference TRBV7-9 and TRBJ2-3): DTGVSQNPRHKITKRGQNVTFRCDPISEHNRLYWYRQTLGQGPEFLTYFQNEAQLEKSRLLSDRFSAERPKGSFSTLEIQRTEQGDSAMYLCASSFRGGFVDTQYFGPGTRLTVL.

The V gene is TRBV25-1, the J gene TRBJ1-1, with TRBD1 matching 7 bases. The ends lost 3 bases at V and 2 bases at J; junction bases unmatched: 3. The CDR3 runs to 14 residues. Germline assignment: CDR1 MGHDK and CDR2 SYGVNS. CDR3 loop: CASSDGTANTEAFF. CDR3 bases: TGTGCCAGCAGTGATGGGACAGCCAACACTGAAGCTTTCTTT.

The chain couples TRBV7-2 to TRBJ2-5; D possibly corresponds to TRBD1 (6 bases). CDR1 is SGHTA and CDR2 is FQGNSA in the germline V gene. CDR3 size: 13 residues. V dropped 5 bases and J dropped 2 bases, with 9 bases sitting between them. CDR3 loop: CASSMDRQETQYF. The CDR3 nucleotides are TGTGCCAGCAGCATGGACAGACAAGAGACCCAGTACTTC.

V and J are TRBV11-1 and TRBJ2-1; 8 bases are shared with TRBD2. The CDR3 covers 13 residues. The J segment lost 9 bases and the V segment lost 3 bases, leaving 4 bases of the junction unmatched. The germline V gene encodes CDR1 SGHAT and CDR2 FQDESV (reference sequence). The CDR3 DNA is TGTGCCAGCAGCTTCGGGGGGGGCGTTGAGCAGTTCTTC. Amino acids: CASSFGGGVEQFF.

This sequence joins TRBV20-1 and TRBJ1-2; D is possibly TRBD1 (5 bases). In germline, CDR1 is DFQATT, CDR2 SNEGSKA (reference sequence). V lost 3 bases to trimming and J lost 5 bases, with 10 bases between them. This CDR3 contains 12 residues. In DNA, the CDR3 is TGCAGTGCTAGTAACCAGGGATATGGCTACACCTTC. Residues: CSASNQGYGYTF.

In DNA, the CDR3 is TGCAGTGCTAGATGGCCGCTCACAGATACGCAGTATTTT. It is translated as CSARWPLTDTQYF. The J gene is TRBJ2-3, the V gene TRBV20-1; D gene ambiguous. CDR1 and CDR2 (germline): DFQATT, SNEGSKA (reference sequence). V lost 2 bases and J 2 bases, leaving 8 bases between the germline ends. The CDR3 is 13 residues long.

This clonotype was seen only a few times. The CDR3 sequence: CASSPQGGRSSGGPYNEQFF. The CDR3 bases are TGCGCCAGCAGCCCACAGGGAGGCAGATCTAGCGGGGGACCGTACAATGAGCAGTTCTTC. The chain joins TRBV4-1 to TRBJ2-1; 10 nucleotides line up with TRBD2. This CDR3 contains 20 residues. Germline lookup yields CDR1 MGHRA and CDR2 YSYEKL. V was clipped by 4 bases and J by 4 bases; unmatched bases: 19.